This T cell receptor beta chain was recorded in a study of post-analysis software for immune sequencing data. The study's findings and limits: Compared with controls, patients had more of 4 to 6 TRBV segments, including TRBV5-6, TRBV5-1 and TRBV20-1. Diversity measured as normalized Chao1 was significantly lower in multiple sclerosis patients than in controls. Strong same-batch co-clustering of samples appeared with F measure clustering.

Comment on this clonotype: Its antigen remains unidentified.

Each TCR beta cDNA library carried unique molecular identifiers. T cells numbering roughly 0.9 to 10 million yielded cDNA molecules that totaled about 500,000. MiXCR was run by TCRdb on the PCR reads, yielding one entry per CDR3 protein. The repertoire holds roughly 540,000 distinct CDR3 sequences, with approximately 34% as singletons. Germline CDR1 SGHRS, CDR2 YFSETQ. The germline V and J ends were trimmed by 3 bases and 8 bases, with 12 bases remaining between them. The CDR3 is 13 residues long. Sequencing was carried out using blood. The chain carries TRBV5-1 and TRBJ2-1; D not resolved. The sequence derives from a girl between 2 and 17 years old with multiple sclerosis. CDR3 amino acids: CASSSNTVDEQFF. Here the CDR3 DNA reads TGCGCCAGCAGCTCTAACACCGTCGATGAGCAGTTCTTC.